The TCR beta chain under discussion was sequenced for a study of T cells after yellow fever vaccination. Study context: With SMART-Seq v4 Ultra Low Input, the fractions containing low cell numbers were prepared. Study results and caveats: Re-detected after boosting: most primary clones, almost 97% of CD4 and 88% of CD8. Researchers noted that a small share of clonotypes showed up in both CD4 and CD8 compartments.

This clonotype was counted only a few times. The TCR cDNA carried a universal primer site and UMIs from 5'RACE template switching. From the 5' RACE reads, TCRdb called clonotypes with MiXCR, one entry per CDR3 protein. The repertoire holds 45,000 to 60,000 distinct CDR3 sequences, with 6.5% to 8.5% as singletons. The trim removed 3 bases at V and 2 bases at J, leaving 9 bases unmatched. CDR3 length: 16 residues. Germline assignment: CDR1 SGHRS and CDR2 YFSETQ. This sequence was found in a man between 18 and 35 years old who received the YFV17D yellow fever vaccine. The chain combines TRBV5-1 with TRBJ2-3; TRBD2 agrees at 7 bases. The sequenced sample was CD8+ T cells not binding an NS4B(214-222) dextramer, sorted from PBMCs, obtained approximately 47 days after the first yellow fever vaccination. CDR3 coding DNA: TGCGCCAGCAGCTCCGTTGGGGGGACTAACACAGATACGCAGTATTTT. Protein: CASSSVGGTNTDTQYF.